These 4 T cell receptor beta chains were all obtained from the same sample, sequenced in a study of blood T cells in healthy people across ages. A second PCR of 7 to 11 cycles used a sample-barcoded 5' primer and a J-beta primer mix. One entry per CDR3 protein, called by TCRdb with MiXCR from the 5' RACE reads. Among some 900,000 distinct CDR3 sequences, around 48% were seen once, and the ten largest hold roughly 13%. The sample consisted of blood. The receptor set was obtained from a man aged 25-40 years in good health.

The table lists this clonotype with a few counts. The gene calls are TRBV27 and TRBJ2-7; 10 bases fit TRBD1. This CDR3 is 14 amino acids long. Trimming removed 5 bases from V and 5 bases from J; junction bases left unmatched: 6. Germline values: CDR1 MNHEY, CDR2 SMNVEV (reference sequence). The CDR3 DNA is TGTGCCAGCAGTCCTAGGACAGGGGGGAACGAGCAGTACTTC. Translating it yields CASSPRTGGNEQYF.

This clonotype was found a few times. The CDR3 coding sequence is TGTGCCAGCAGCTATCAACTAGCGGGGGCATACAATGAGCAGTTCTTC. This sequence encodes CASSYQLAGAYNEQFF. The chain joins TRBV4-2 to TRBJ2-1; TRBD2 matches 11 bases. CDR1 is LGHNA and CDR2 is YNFKEQ in the germline V gene. V trimming: 5 bases; J trimming: 4 bases; junction bases outside the gene matches: 7. CDR3 length: 16 residues.

This clonotype has just a few counts. CDR3: CASSYSQGPNYGYTF. The DNA for the CDR3 is TGTGCCAGCAGTTACTCACAGGGTCCTAACTATGGCTACACCTTC. The rearrangement uses TRBV6-5 and TRBJ1-2, with D maybe TRBD1 (6 bases). In germline, CDR1 is MNHEY, CDR2 SVGAGI. The V end lost 0 bases, the J end lost 0 bases, and 8 bases lay between the germline ends. The CDR3 runs 15 residues.

The chain has TRBV28 and TRBJ2-3, with TRBD2 matching 13 bases. The CDR3 is made up of 13 amino acids. Germline V gene sequence: CDR1 MDHEN, CDR2 SYDVKM. CDR3 region: CAVRLAGGDTQYF. CDR3 nucleotides: TGTGCGGTCCGACTAGCGGGAGGAGATACGCAGTATTTT.